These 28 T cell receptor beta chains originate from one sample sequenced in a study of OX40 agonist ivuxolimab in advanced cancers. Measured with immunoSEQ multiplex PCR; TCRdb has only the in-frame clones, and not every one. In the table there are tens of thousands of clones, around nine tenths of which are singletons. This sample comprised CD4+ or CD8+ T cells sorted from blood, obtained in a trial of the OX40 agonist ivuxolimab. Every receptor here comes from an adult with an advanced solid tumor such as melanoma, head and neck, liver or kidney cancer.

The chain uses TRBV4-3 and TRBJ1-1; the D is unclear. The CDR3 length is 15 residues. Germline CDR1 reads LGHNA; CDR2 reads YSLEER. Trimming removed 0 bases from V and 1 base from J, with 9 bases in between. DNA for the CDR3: TGCGCCAGCAGCCAAGATTTTTATGGGAACACTGAAGCTTTCTTT. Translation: CASSQDFYGNTEAFF.

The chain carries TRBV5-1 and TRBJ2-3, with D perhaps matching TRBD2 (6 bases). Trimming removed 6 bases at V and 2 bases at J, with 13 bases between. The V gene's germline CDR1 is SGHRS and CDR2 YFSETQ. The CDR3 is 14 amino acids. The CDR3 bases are TGCGCCAGCATGCTTGGGGAGGTCACAGATACGCAGTATTTT. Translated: CASMLGEVTDTQYF.

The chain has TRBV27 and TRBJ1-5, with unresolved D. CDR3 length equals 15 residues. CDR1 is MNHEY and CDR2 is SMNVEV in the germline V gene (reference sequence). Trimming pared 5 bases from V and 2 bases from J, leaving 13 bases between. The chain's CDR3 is CASSPAPAGNQPQHF. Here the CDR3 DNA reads TGTGCCAGCAGTCCGGCCCCAGCGGGCAATCAGCCCCAGCATTTT.

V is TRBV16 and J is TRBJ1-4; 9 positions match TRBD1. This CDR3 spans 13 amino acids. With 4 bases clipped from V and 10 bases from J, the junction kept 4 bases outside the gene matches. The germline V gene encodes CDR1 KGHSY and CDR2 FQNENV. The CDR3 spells CASSRSGQGKLFF. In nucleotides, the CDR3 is TGTGCCAGCAGCCGCTCGGGACAGGGAAAACTGTTTTTT.

The CDR3 is CASSPDRGQNEQFF. Here the CDR3 DNA reads TGCGCCAGCAGCCCGGACAGGGGGCAAAATGAGCAGTTCTTC. This sequence joins TRBV5-1 and TRBJ2-1, with 11 bases fitting TRBD1. CDR1 and CDR2 (germline): SGHRS, YFSETQ. V lost 4 bases and J lost 7; bases outside the gene matches: 4. This CDR3 comprises 14 residues.

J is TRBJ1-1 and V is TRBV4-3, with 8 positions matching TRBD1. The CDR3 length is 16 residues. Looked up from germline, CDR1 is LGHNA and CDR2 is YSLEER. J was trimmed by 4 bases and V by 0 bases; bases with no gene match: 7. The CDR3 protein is CASSQEYRGVSTEAFF. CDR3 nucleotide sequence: TGCGCCAGCAGCCAAGAGTACAGGGGGGTTAGCACTGAAGCTTTCTTT.

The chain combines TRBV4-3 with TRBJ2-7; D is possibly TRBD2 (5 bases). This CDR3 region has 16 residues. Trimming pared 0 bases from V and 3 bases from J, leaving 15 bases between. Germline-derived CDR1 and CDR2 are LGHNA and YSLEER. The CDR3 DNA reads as TGCGCCAGCAGCCAAGAGCGAGGGAGCGCCGGCTACGAGCAGTACTTC. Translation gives CASSQERGSAGYEQYF.

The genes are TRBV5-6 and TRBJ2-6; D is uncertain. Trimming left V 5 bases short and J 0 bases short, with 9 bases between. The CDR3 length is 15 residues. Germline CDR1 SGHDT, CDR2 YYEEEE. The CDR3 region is CASSYVGSGANVLTF. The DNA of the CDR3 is TGTGCCAGCAGTTACGTCGGCTCTGGGGCCAACGTCCTGACTTTC.

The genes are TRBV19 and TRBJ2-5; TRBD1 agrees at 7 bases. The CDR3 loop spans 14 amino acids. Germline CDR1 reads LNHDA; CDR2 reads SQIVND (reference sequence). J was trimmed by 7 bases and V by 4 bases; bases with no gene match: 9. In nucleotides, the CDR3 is TGTGCCAGTAGTAACCGGGACAGTCCTAGGACCCAGTACTTC. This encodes CASSNRDSPRTQYF.

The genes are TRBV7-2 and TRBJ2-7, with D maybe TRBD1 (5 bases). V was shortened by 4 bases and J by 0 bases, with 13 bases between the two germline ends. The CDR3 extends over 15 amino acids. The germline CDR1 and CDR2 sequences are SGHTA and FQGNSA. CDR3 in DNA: TGTGCCAGCAGCTCAGGGTTCAGAAGCTCCTACGAGCAGTACTTC. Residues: CASSSGFRSSYEQYF.

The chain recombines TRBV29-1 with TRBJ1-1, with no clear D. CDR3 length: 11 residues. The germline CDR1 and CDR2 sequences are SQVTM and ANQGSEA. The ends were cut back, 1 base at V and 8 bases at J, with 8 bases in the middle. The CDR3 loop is CSVEVRSEAFF. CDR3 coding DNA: TGCAGCGTTGAAGTGAGGTCCGAAGCTTTCTTT.

CDR3 sequence (DNA): TGTGCCAGCAGCCCCGGGAGCTCCTACAATGAGCAGTTCTTC. Amino acids: CASSPGSSYNEQFF. The gene calls are TRBV11-2 and TRBJ2-1, with a possible D match to TRBD2 (6 bases). V was pared by 5 bases and J by 0 bases, with 8 bases between. CDR1 is SGHAT and CDR2 is FQNNGV in the germline V gene. This CDR3 spans 14 amino acids. The whole variable domain, remainder taken from reference TRBV11-2 and TRBJ2-1, is EAGVAQSPRYKIIEKRQSVAFWCNPISGHATLYWYQQILGQGPKLLIQFQNNGVVDDSQLPKDRFSAERLKGVDSTLKIQPAKLEDSAVYLCASSPGSSYNEQFFGPGTRLTVL.

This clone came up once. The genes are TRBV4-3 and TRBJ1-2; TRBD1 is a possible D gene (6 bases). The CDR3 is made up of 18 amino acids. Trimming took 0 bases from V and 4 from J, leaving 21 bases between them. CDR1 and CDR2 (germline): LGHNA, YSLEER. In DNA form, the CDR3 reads TGCGCCAGCAGCCAAGAATCTCCGTGGGACACTGAGTTCTATGGCTACACCTTC. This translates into CASSQESPWDTEFYGYTF.

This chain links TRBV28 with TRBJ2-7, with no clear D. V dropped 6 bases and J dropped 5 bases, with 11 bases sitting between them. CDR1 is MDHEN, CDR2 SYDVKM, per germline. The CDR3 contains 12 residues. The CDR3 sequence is CASSSPHDEQYF. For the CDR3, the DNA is TGTGCCAGCAGCTCACCACACGACGAGCAGTACTTC.

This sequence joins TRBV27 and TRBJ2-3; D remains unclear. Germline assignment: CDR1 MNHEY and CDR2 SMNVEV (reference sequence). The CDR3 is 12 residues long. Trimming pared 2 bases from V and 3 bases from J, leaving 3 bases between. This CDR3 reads CASSLPTDTQYF. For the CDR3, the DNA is TGTGCCAGCAGTTTACCTACAGATACGCAGTATTTT.

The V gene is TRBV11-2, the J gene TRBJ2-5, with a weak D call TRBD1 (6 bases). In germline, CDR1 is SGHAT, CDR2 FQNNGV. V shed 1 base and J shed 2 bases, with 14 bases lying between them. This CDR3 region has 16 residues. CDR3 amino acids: CASSLGGGEPQETQYF. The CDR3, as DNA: TGTGCCAGCAGCTTAGGTGGGGGCGAACCTCAAGAGACCCAGTACTTC.

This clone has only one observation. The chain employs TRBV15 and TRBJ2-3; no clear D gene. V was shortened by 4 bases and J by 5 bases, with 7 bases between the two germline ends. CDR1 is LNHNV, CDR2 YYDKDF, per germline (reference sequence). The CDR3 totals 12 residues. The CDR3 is CATSKTGDTQYF. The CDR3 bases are TGTGCCACCAGCAAGACTGGAGATACGCAGTATTTT.

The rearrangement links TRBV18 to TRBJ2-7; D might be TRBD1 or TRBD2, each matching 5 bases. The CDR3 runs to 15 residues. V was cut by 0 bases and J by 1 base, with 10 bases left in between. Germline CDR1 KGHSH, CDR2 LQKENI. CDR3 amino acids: CASSPPGTESYEQYF. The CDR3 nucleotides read TGTGCCAGCTCACCACCAGGGACGGAATCCTACGAGCAGTACTTC. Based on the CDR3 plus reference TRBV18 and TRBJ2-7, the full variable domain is NAGVMQNPRHLVRRRGQEARLRCSPMKGHSHVYWYRQLPEEGLKFMVYLQKENIIDESGMPKERFSAEFPKEGPSILRIQQVVRGDSAAYFCASSPPGTESYEQYFGPGTRLTVT.

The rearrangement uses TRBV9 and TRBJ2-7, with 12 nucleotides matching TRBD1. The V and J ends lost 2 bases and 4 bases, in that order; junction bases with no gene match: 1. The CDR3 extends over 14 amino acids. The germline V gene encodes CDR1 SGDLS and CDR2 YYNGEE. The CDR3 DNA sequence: TGTGCCAGCAGCGTGGGACAGGGGGCGTACGAGCAGTACTTC. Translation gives CASSVGQGAYEQYF.

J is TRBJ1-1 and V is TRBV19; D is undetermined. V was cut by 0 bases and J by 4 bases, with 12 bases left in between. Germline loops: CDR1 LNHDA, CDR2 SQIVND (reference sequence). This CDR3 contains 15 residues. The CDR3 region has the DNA TGTGCCAGTAGTATAGATGGGGAGGTGGGCACTGAAGCTTTCTTT. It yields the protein CASSIDGEVGTEAFF.

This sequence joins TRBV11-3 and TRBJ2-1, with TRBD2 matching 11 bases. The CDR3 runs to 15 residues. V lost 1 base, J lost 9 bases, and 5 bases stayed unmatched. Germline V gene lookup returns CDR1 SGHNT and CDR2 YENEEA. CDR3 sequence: CASSLGLAGTSEQFF. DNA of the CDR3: TGTGCCAGCAGCTTAGGACTAGCGGGAACAAGTGAGCAGTTCTTC.

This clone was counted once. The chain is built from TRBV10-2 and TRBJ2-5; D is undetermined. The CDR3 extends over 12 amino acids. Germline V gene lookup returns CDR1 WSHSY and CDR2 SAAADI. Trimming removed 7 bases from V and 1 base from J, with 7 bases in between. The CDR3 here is CASMGLQETQYF. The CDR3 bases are TGCGCCAGCATGGGTCTCCAAGAGACCCAGTACTTC.

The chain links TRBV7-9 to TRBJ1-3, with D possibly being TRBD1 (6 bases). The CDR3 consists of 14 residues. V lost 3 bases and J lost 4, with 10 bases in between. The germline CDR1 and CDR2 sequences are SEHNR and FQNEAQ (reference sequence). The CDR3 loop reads CASSLTDSGNTIYF. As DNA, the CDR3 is TGTGCCAGCAGCTTGACGGACAGCGGAAACACCATATATTTT. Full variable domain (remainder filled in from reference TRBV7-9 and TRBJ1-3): DTGVSQNPRHKITKRGQNVTFRCDPISEHNRLYWYRQTLGQGPEFLTYFQNEAQLEKSRLLSDRFSAERPKGSFSTLEIQRTEQGDSAMYLCASSLTDSGNTIYFGEGSWLTVV.

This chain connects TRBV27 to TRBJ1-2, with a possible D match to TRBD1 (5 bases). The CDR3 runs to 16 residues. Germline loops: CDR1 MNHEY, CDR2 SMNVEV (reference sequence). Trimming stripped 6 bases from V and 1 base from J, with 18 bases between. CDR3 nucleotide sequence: TGTGCCAGCAGACTAACTGTAACAGGAGTTAACTATGGCTACACCTTC. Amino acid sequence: CASRLTVTGVNYGYTF.

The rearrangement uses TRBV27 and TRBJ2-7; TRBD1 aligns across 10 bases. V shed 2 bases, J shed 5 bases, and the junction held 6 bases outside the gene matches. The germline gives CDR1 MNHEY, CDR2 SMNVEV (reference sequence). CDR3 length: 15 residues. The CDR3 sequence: CASSLRQGAVDEQYF. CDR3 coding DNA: TGTGCCAGCAGTTTACGACAGGGGGCTGTAGACGAGCAGTACTTC.

CDR3 bases: TGCGCCAGCAGCCAACCAGGGACAGGCGATGGCTACACCTTC. This translates into CASSQPGTGDGYTF. The chain is built from TRBV5-1 and TRBJ1-2; TRBD1 aligns across 8 bases. Germline CDR1 reads SGHRS; CDR2 reads YFSETQ. The CDR3 covers 14 residues. After removal of 4 bases from V and 6 bases from J, the junction contained 8 bases not matched to a gene.

This chain's CDR3 is CASSSSLGTASSYEQYF. DNA of the CDR3: TGTGCCAGCAGCTCATCTCTCGGGACAGCCAGCTCCTACGAGCAGTACTTC. The chain is built from TRBV13 and TRBJ2-7, with 7 nucleotides matching TRBD1. V was clipped by 4 bases and J by 0 bases; unmatched bases: 12. The germline gives CDR1 PRHDT, CDR2 FYEKMQ (reference sequence). The CDR3 has 17 amino acids.

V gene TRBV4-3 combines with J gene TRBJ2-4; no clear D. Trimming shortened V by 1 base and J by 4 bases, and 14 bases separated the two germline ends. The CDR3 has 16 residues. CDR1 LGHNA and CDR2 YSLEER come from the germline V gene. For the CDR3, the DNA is TGCGCCAGCAGCCAAGTTGCTGGGGTCCGAAAAAACATTCAGTACTTC. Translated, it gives CASSQVAGVRKNIQYF.